A selection of T cell receptor beta chains follows, all from one sample in a study of T cell repertoires in cytomegalovirus infection. These TCRs' antigens remain unknown. TCRdb reprocessed the reads via MiXCR and lists one record per CDR3 protein. The table shows 650,000 to 900,000 distinct CDR3 sequences, with about 30% occurring only once. The sequences come from cultured CD8+ T cells from PBMCs, collected from culture after CMV antigen stimulation. These TCRs come from a human donor in good health (CMV status not recorded). Some clones in this sample may be carry-over from other donors' samples. Both conserved end residues are part of each CDR3. The D gene is left open where the match is weak. Clone size appears in some rows only: once, few, many, or a class for an expanded clone.

V: TRBV5-4
J: TRBJ2-5
size: .
D: TRBD2
CDR3: CANSQELAGGETQYF
DNA: TGTGCCAACAGCCAGGAACTAGCGGGGGGAGAGACCCAGTACTTC

V: TRBV7-9
J: TRBJ2-5
size: many
D: .
CDR3: CASSLTQGDAQETQYF
DNA: TGTGCCAGCAGCTTAACACAGGGCGACGCACAAGAGACCCAGTACTTC

V: TRBV7-9
J: TRBJ2-7
size: many
D: .
CDR3: CASSLAGPYEQYF
DNA: TGTGCCAGCAGCTTAGCGGGGCCTTACGAGCAGTACTTC

V: TRBV7-4
J: TRBJ1-1
size: .
D: .
CDR3: CASSLLVLNTEAFF
DNA: TGTGCCAGCAGCTTACTGGTCCTTAACACTGAAGCTTTCTTT

V: TRBV6-6
J: TRBJ2-3
size: many
D: TRBD1
CDR3: CASSLGQGDTQYF
DNA: TGTGCCAGCAGTTTGGGACAGGGAGATACGCAGTATTTT

V: TRBV11-2
J: TRBJ1-2
size: .
D: .
CDR3: CASSLGLGSHMGYTF
DNA: TGTGCCAGCAGCTTAGGATTGGGGTCGCATATGGGCTACACCTTC

V: TRBV12-5
J: TRBJ1-5
size: .
D: .
CDR3: CASGSTVEPQHF
DNA: TGTGCTAGTGGTTCAACGGTAGAGCCCCAGCATTTT

V: TRBV6-1
J: TRBJ2-1
size: many
D: .
CDR3: CASSAAQGSYNEQFF
DNA: TGTGCCAGCAGCGCCGCACAGGGCTCCTACAATGAGCAGTTCTTC

V: TRBV2
J: TRBJ1-1
size: .
D: .
CDR3: CASSEAWGNTEAFF
DNA: TGTGCCAGCAGTGAAGCGTGGGGGAACACTGAAGCTTTCTTT

V: TRBV6-6
J: TRBJ2-1
size: .
D: TRBD2
CDR3: CARSYYGLAAYNEQFF
DNA: TGTGCCAGAAGTTACTATGGACTAGCAGCGTACAATGAGCAGTTCTTC

V: TRBV20-1
J: TRBJ2-1
size: .
D: .
CDR3: CSASDLGDEQFF
DNA: TGCAGTGCTTCAGACCTTGGGGATGAGCAGTTCTTC

V: TRBV7-2
J: TRBJ1-6
size: .
D: .
CDR3: CASSPGAGPHSPLHF
DNA: TGTGCCAGCAGCCCAGGGGCAGGCCCCCATTCACCCCTCCACTTT

V: TRBV12-5
J: TRBJ1-2
size: .
D: .
CDR3: CASGLTGNYGYTF
DNA: TGTGCTAGTGGTTTGACAGGGAACTATGGCTACACCTTC

V: TRBV7-2
J: TRBJ1-6
size: many
D: .
CDR3: CASSETAENSPLHF
DNA: TGTGCCAGCAGCGAGACAGCAGAGAATTCACCCCTCCACTTT

V: TRBV10-3
J: TRBJ1-1
size: few
D: .
CDR3: CAISEDGWDTEAFF
DNA: TGTGCCATCAGCGAGGACGGTTGGGACACTGAAGCTTTCTTT

V: TRBV19
J: TRBJ2-5
size: once
D: .
CDR3: CATSTGYQETQYF
DNA: TGTGCCACCTCGACAGGTTACCAAGAGACCCAGTACTTC

V: TRBV7-6
J: TRBJ2-3
size: many
D: .
CDR3: CASSSRDTTDTQYF
DNA: TGTGCCAGCAGCTCCCGGGACACAACAGATACGCAGTATTTT

V: TRBV7-4
J: TRBJ2-3
size: .
D: TRBD2
CDR3: CASSSTGTSGVRTDTQYF
DNA: TGTGCCAGCAGTTCAACCGGGACTAGCGGAGTACGCACAGATACGCAGTATTTT

V: TRBV27
J: TRBJ2-3
size: few
D: .
CDR3: CASSPPGSSLSTDTQYF
DNA: TGTGCCAGCAGCCCCCCAGGGTCTTCTCTGAGCACAGATACGCAGTATTTT

V: TRBV6-1
J: TRBJ1-3
size: .
D: .
CDR3: CASSDGARPNTIYF
DNA: TGTGCCAGCAGTGATGGAGCCCGTCCAAACACCATATATTTT

V: TRBV13
J: TRBJ1-1
size: few
D: .
CDR3: CASSLDGAFEAFF
DNA: TGTGCCAGCAGCCTGGACGGAGCCTTTGAAGCTTTCTTT

V: TRBV7-7
J: TRBJ2-7
size: few
D: .
CDR3: CASSPQGGHEQYF
DNA: TGTGCTAGCAGCCCACAGGGAGGCCACGAGCAGTACTTC

V: TRBV4-3
J: TRBJ1-4
size: many
D: .
CDR3: CASSQGQRNEKLFF
DNA: TGCGCCAGCAGCCAAGGACAGCGGAATGAAAAACTGTTTTTT